Here is one T cell receptor (beta chain) with its context. The record originates from a study of blood T cell repertoires in COVID-19. Study-level information: Sites across the United States, Italy and Spain contributed samples from acute and convalescent COVID-19. Sample material is recorded as cDNA or gDNA derived from T cells, B-cell-depleted T cells, or PBMCs.

Clones were sequenced by immunoSEQ multiplex PCR, and TCRdb holds only the in-frame ones, with some missing. The data hold about 65,000 clones, with 80% to 90% observed a single time. CDR1 is MDHEN, CDR2 SYDVKM, per germline. The length of the CDR3 is 13 residues. The V segment lost 3 bases and the J segment 5 bases; nucleotides outside the gene matches: 3. Material for sequencing was peripheral blood. The sequence came from a man older than 75 with acute or convalescent COVID-19. This chain connects TRBV28 to TRBJ1-2; 7 bases map to TRBD1. The CDR3 spells CASSLVGQYGYTF. DNA of the CDR3: TGTGCCAGCAGTTTGGTGGGACAGTATGGCTACACCTTC.